Listed here are 9 T cell receptor beta chains from one sample, sequenced in a study of T cell changes during pregnancy in multiple sclerosis. Using immunoSEQ multiplex PCR, the repertoire was profiled, and TCRdb retains in-frame clones only, with some absent. Altogether 90,000 to 120,000 clones are present, roughly 92% being singletons, with the ten largest covering roughly 0.78%. Sequencing was performed on peripheral blood, taken in the third trimester of pregnancy. These receptors all come from a female donor in good health, enrolled as a control in a pregnancy study.

This chain connects TRBV5-4 to TRBJ2-3, with 13 bases matching TRBD2. J lost 1 base, V lost 4 bases, and 12 bases had no gene match. Germline V CDR1 and CDR2: SGHNT, YYREEE (reference sequence). The CDR3 runs to 19 residues. The CDR3 DNA is TGTGCCAGCAGCAGGACTAGCGGGGGCGCGGCGGAGGGCACAGATACGCAGTATTTT. This translates into CASSRTSGGAAEGTDTQYF.

This clone was detected once. In DNA, the CDR3 is TGTGCCAGCAGTTCGACTAGCGGGGGGCAAAATGAGCAGTTCTTC. This codes for CASSSTSGGQNEQFF. The chain carries TRBV27 and TRBJ2-1; 13 bases match TRBD2. The CDR3 length is 15 residues. V lost 4 bases to trimming and J lost 7 bases; unmatched junction nucleotides: 4. Per the germline V gene, CDR1 is MNHEY and CDR2 is SMNVEV (reference sequence).

This rearrangement joins TRBV27 to TRBJ1-2; 8 bases are a match to TRBD1. The CDR3 contains 14 residues. J was trimmed by 3 bases and V by 4 bases; bases with no gene match: 4. Germline CDR1 and CDR2: MNHEY and SMNVEV (reference sequence). In nucleotides, the CDR3 is TGTGCCAGCAGTTCCGCGGGACAGGACTATGGCTACACCTTC. Protein: CASSSAGQDYGYTF.

The chain combines TRBV7-6 with TRBJ1-3; TRBD1 is a possible D gene (5 bases). Germline V gene data show CDR1 as SGHVS and CDR2 as FNYEAQ. The V gene lost 5 bases and the J gene lost 0 bases, with 14 bases spanning the gap. The CDR3 totals 16 residues. CDR3 sequence: CASSPAGGSSGNTIYF. The CDR3 nucleotides are TGTGCCAGCAGCCCGGCGGGGGGTAGCTCTGGAAACACCATATATTTT.

J is TRBJ2-1 and V is TRBV30; 7 bases agree with TRBD1. Germline V CDR1 and CDR2: GTSNPN, SVGIG (reference sequence). The CDR3 length is 12 residues. Trimming at V came to 1 base and at J to 7 bases, leaving 1 base not matched to a gene. The CDR3 is CAWSATGNEQFF. CDR3 in DNA: TGTGCCTGGAGTGCGACAGGGAATGAGCAGTTCTTC.

This rearrangement joins TRBV9 to TRBJ1-2; no reliable D call. CDR1 is SGDLS and CDR2 is YYNGEE in the germline V gene. The CDR3 consists of 13 residues. V lost 0 bases and J lost 4, with 7 bases in between. DNA for the CDR3: TGTGCCAGCAGCGTAGCGGGTCGCTATGGCTACACCTTC. Translation gives CASSVAGRYGYTF.

The rearrangement links TRBV29-1 to TRBJ1-6; the match to TRBD1 covers 7 bases. Germline V gene data show CDR1 as SQVTM and CDR2 as ANQGSEA. The CDR3 covers 14 residues. Germline trimming cut 6 bases from V and 7 bases from J; bases unmatched to any gene: 9. The CDR3 DNA follows: TGCAGCGTCAAGGAGGGACAGAGGAATTCACCCCTCCACTTT. This codes for CSVKEGQRNSPLHF. The full variable domain, in which reference TRBV29-1 and TRBJ1-6 provide the parts outside the CDR3, is SAVISQKPSRDICQRGTSLTIQCQVDSQVTMMFWYRQQPGQSLTLIATANQGSEATYESGFVIDKFPISRPNLTFSTLTVSNMSPEDSSIYLCSVKEGQRNSPLHFGNGTRLTVT.

The CDR3 here is CASTTRVAGGEETQYF. The CDR3 DNA reads TGTGCCAGCACCACCCGGGTAGCGGGGGGAGAAGAGACCCAGTACTTC. The chain recombines TRBV2 with TRBJ2-5; 10 nucleotides match TRBD2. Trimming cost V 7 bases and J 3 bases; bases outside gene matches: 11. This CDR3 region has 16 residues. Germline assignment: CDR1 SNHLY and CDR2 FYNNEI.

The chain joins TRBV7-3 to TRBJ1-1; weak D call: TRBD1 (6 bases). V was shortened by 5 bases and J by 4 bases, with 11 bases between the two germline ends. This CDR3 is 13 amino acids long. In germline, CDR1 is SGHTA, CDR2 FQGTGA. As DNA, the CDR3 is TGTGCCAGCAGCCTAGCCAGGGGCACTGAAGCTTTCTTT. It specifies CASSLARGTEAFF.